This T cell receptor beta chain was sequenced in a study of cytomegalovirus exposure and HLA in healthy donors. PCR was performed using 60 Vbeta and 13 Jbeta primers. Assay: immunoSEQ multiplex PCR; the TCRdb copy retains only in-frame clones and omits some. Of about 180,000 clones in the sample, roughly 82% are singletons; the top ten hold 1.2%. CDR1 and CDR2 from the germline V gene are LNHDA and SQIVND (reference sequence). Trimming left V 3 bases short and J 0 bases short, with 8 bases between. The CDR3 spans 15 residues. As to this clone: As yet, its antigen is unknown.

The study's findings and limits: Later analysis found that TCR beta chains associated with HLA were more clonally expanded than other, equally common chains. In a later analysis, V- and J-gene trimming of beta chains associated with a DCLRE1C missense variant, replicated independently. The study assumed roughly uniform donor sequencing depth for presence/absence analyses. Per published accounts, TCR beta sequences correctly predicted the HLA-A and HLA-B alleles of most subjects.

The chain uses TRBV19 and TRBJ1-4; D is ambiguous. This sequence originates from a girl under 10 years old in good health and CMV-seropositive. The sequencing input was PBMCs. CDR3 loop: CASSMWTATNEKLFF. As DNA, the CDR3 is TGTGCCAGTAGTATGTGGACTGCAACTAATGAAAAACTGTTTTTT.